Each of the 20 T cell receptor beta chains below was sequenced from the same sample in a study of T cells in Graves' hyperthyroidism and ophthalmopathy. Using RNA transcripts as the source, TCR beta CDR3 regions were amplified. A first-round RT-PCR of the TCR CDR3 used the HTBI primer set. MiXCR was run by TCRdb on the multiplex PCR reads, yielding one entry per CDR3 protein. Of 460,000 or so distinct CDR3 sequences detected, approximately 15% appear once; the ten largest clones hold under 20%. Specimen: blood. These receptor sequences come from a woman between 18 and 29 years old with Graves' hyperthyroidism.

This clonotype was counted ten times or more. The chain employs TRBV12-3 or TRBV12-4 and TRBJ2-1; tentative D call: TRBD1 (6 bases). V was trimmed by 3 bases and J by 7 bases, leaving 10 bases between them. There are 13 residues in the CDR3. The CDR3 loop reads CASSLVGANEQFF. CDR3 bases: TGTGCCAGCAGTTTGGTGGGGGCTAATGAGCAGTTCTTC.

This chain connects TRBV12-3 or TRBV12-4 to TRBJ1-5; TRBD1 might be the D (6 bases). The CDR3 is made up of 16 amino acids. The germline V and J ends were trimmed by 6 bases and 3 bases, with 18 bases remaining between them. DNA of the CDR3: TGTGCCAGCAGCCCGCAGGGGCGAGTAAACAATCAGCCCCAGCATTTT. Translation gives CASSPQGRVNNQPQHF.

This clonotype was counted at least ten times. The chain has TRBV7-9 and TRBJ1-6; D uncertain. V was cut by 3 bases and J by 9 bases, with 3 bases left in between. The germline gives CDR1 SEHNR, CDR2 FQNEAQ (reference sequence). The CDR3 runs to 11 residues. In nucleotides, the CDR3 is TGTGCCAGCAGCTTGCGTTCACCCCTCCACTTT. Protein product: CASSLRSPLHF.

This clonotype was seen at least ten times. This chain's CDR3 is CASRPGLAGGGETQYF. For the CDR3, the DNA is TGTGCCAGCAGACCCGGACTAGCGGGAGGAGGGGAGACCCAGTACTTC. The rearrangement links TRBV11-3 to TRBJ2-5; the match to TRBD2 covers 14 bases. CDR3 length equals 16 residues. Germline V gives CDR1 SGHNT, CDR2 YENEEA. Losses at the gene ends were 6 bases for V and 5 bases for J; bases not matched to a gene: 8. Together with reference TRBV11-3 and TRBJ2-5, the CDR3 gives the full variable domain: EAGVVQSPRYKIIEKKQPVAFWCNPISGHNTLYWYLQNLGQGPELLIRYENEEAVDDSQLPKDRFSAERLKGVDSTLKIQPAELGDSAVYLCASRPGLAGGGETQYFGPGTRLLVL.

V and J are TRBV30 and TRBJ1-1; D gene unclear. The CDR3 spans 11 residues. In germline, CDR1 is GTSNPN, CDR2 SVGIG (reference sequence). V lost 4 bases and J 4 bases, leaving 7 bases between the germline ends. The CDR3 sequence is CAWTWGTEAFF. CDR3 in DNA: TGTGCCTGGACGTGGGGCACTGAAGCTTTCTTT.

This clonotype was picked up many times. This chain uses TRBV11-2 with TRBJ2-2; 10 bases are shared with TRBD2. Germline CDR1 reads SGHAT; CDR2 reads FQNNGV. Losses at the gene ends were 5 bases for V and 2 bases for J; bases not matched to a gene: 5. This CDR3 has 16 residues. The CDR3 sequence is CASSPGLAVNTGELFF. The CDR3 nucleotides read TGTGCCAGCAGCCCCGGACTAGCGGTTAACACCGGGGAGCTGTTTTTT.

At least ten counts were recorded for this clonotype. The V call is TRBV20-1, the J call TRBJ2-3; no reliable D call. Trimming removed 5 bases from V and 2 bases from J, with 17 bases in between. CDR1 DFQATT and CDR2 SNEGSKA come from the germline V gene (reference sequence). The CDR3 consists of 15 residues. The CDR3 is CSADGSRGFTDTQYF. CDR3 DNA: TGCAGTGCTGACGGGTCGCGCGGCTTCACAGATACGCAGTATTTT.

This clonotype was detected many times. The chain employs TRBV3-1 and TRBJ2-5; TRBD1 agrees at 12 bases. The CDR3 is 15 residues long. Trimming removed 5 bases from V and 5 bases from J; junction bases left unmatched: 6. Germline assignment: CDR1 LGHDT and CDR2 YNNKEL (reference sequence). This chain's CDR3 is CASSRGTGGYETQYF. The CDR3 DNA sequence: TGTGCCAGCAGCAGAGGGACAGGGGGCTATGAGACCCAGTACTTC.

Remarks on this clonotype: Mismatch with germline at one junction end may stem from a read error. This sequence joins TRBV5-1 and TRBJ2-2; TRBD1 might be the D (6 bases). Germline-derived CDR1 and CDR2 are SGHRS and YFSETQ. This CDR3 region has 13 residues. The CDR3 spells CASSGQNAGELFF. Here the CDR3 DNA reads TGCGCCAGCAGCGGACAGAACGCCGGGGAGCTGTTTTTT.

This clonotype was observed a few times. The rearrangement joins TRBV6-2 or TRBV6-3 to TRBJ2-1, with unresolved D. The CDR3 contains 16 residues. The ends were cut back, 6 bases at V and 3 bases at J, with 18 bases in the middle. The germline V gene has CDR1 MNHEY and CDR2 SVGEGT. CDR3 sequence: CASSPIAAAIYNEQFF. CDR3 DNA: TGTGCCAGCAGCCCAATCGCGGCGGCTATCTACAATGAGCAGTTCTTC.

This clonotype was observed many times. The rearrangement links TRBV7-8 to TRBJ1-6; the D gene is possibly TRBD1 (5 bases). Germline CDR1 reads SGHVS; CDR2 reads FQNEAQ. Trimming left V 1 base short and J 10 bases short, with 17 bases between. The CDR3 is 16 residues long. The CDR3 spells CASSLGSGRVGSPLHF. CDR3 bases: TGTGCCAGCAGCTTAGGGTCAGGCAGGGTAGGATCACCCCTCCACTTT. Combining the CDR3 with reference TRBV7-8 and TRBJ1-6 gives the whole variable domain GAGVSQSPRYKVAKRGQDVALRCDPISGHVSLFWYQQALGQGPEFLTYFQNEAQLDKSGLPSDRFFAERPEGSVSTLKIQRTQQEDSAVYLCASSLGSGRVGSPLHFGNGTRLTVT.

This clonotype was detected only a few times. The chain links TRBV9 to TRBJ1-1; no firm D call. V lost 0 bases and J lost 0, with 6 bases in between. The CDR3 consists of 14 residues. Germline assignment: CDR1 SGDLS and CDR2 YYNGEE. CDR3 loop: CASSVDSLNTEAFF. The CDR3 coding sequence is TGTGCCAGCAGCGTAGACAGTTTGAACACTGAAGCTTTCTTT.

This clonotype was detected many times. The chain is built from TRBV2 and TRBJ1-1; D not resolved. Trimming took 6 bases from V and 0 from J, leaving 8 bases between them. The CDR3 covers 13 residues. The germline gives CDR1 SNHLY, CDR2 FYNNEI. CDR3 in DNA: TGTGCCAGCAGAATAACGGTGAACACTGAAGCTTTCTTT. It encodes CASRITVNTEAFF.

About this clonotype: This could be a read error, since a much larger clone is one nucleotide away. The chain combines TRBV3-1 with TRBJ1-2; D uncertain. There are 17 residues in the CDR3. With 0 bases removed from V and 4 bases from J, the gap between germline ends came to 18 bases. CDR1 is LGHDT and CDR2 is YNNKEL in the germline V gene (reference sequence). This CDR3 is CASSQDRVRASFYGYTF. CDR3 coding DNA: TGTGCCAGCAGCCAAGATAGAGTTCGGGCCAGCTTCTATGGCTACACCTTC.

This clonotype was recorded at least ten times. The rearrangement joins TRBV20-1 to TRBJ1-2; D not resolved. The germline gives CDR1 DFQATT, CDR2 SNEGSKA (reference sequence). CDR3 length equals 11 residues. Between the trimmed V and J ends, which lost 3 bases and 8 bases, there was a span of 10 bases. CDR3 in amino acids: CSASPVGGYTF. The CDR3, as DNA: TGCAGTGCTAGTCCGGTTGGAGGCTACACCTTC.

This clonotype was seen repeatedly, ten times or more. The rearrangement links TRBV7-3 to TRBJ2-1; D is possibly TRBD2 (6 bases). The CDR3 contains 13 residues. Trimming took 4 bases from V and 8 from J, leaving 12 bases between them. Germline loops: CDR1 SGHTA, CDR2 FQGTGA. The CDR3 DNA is TGTGCCAGCAGCTCCACGGGGGTCGATGAGCAGTTCTTC. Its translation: CASSSTGVDEQFF. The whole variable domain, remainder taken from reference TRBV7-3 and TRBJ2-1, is GAGVSQTPSNKVTEKGKYVELRCDPISGHTALYWYRQSLGQGPEFLIYFQGTGAADDSGLPNDRFFAVRPEGSVSTLKIQRTERGDSAVYLCASSSTGVDEQFFGPGTRLTVL.

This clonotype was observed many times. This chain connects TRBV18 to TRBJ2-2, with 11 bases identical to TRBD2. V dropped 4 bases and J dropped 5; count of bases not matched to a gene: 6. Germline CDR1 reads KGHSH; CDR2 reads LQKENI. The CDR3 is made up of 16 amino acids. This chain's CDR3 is CASSQSLAGETGELFF. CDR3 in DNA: TGTGCCAGCTCACAGTCACTAGCGGGAGAAACCGGGGAGCTGTTTTTT.

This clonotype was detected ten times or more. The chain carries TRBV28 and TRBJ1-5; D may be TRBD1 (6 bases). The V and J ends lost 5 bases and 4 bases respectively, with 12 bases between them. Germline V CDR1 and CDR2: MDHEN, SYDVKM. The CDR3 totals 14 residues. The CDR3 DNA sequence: TGTGCCAGCAGTACCCGGACAGATAATCAGCCCCAGCATTTT. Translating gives CASSTRTDNQPQHF.

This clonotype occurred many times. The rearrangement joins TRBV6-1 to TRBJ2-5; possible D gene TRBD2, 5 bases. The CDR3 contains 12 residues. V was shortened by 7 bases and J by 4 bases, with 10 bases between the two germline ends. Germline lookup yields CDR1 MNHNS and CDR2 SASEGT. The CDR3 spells CASKFRGETQYF. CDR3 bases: TGTGCCAGCAAGTTCCGGGGAGAGACCCAGTACTTC.

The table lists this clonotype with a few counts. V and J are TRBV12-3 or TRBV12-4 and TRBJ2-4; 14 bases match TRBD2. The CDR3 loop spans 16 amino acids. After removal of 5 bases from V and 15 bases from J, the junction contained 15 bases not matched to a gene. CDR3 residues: CASSGTSGSFPTIWYF. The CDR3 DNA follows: TGTGCCAGCAGTGGGACTAGCGGGAGTTTCCCCACGATTTGGTACTTC.